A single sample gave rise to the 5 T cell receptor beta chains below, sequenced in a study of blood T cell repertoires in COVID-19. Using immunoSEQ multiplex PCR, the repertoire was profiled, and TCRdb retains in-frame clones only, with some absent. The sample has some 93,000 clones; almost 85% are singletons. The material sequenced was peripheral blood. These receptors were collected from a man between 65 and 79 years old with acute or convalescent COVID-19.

CDR3: CASTNSAGGKTYEQYF. The CDR3 DNA follows: TGTGCCAGCACTAACTCAGCGGGAGGAAAAACCTACGAGCAGTACTTC. This chain joins TRBV6-5 and TRBJ2-7, with TRBD2 matching over 9 bases. Germline lookup yields CDR1 MNHEY and CDR2 SVGAGI. The V gene end was trimmed by 7 bases and the J gene end by 2 bases; junction bases not matched to a gene: 12. The CDR3 extends over 16 amino acids.

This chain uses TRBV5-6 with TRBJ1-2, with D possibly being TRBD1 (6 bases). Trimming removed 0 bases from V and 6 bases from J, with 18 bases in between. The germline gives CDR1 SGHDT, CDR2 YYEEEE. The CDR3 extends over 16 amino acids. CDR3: CASSLANRGGPDGYTF. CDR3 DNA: TGTGCCAGCAGCTTGGCCAACCGGGGGGGGCCGGATGGCTACACCTTC.

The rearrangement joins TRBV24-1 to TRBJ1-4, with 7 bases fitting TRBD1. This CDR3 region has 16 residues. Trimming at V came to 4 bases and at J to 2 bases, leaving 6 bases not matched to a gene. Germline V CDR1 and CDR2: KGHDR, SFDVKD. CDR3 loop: CATSETRGGTNEKLFF. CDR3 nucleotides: TGTGCCACCAGTGAGACTCGAGGGGGCACTAATGAAAAACTGTTTTTT.

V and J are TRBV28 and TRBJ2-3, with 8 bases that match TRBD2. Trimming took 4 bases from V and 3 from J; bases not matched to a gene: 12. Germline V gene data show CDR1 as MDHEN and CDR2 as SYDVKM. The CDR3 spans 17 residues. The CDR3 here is CASSSEKRTSGTDTQYF. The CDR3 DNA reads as TGTGCCAGCAGTTCCGAAAAAAGAACTAGCGGAACAGATACGCAGTATTTT.

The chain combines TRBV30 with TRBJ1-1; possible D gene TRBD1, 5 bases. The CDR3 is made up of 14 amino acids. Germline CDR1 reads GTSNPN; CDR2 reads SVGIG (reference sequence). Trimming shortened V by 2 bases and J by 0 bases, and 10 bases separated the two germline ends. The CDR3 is CAWSNGGMNTEAFF. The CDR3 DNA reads TGTGCCTGGAGTAACGGGGGAATGAACACTGAAGCTTTCTTT. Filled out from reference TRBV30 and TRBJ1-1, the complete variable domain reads SQTIHQWPATLVQPVGSPLSLECTVEGTSNPNLYWYRQAAGRGLQLLFYSVGIGQISSEVPQNLSASRPQDRQFILSSKKLLLSDSGFYLCAWSNGGMNTEAFFGQGTRLTVV.